The 14 T cell receptor beta chains listed next were all sequenced from one sample in a study of vaccination effects on CD4 cells after COVID-19. Following 10 days of culture, CD4+ T cells were isolated. Each participant received a vaccine that was either BNT162b2 or mRNA-1273, given as two doses. Profiled with immunoSEQ multiplex PCR; TCRdb holds only in-frame clones, not every one. The sample lists about 40,000 clones; 55% to 80% were seen once. Their cognate antigens are unknown. Source: CD4+ T cells from PBMCs cultured without peptide, taken after COVID-19 vaccination. Source of these receptors: a human donor who received a COVID-19 vaccine.

The V call is TRBV5-4, the J call TRBJ2-2, with unresolved D. The germline V gene has CDR1 SGHNT and CDR2 YYREEE (reference sequence). The CDR3 is 12 residues long. Trimming removed 6 bases from V and 3 bases from J, with 6 bases in between. This CDR3 is CASNWDTGELFF. CDR3 nucleotides: TGTGCCAGCAATTGGGACACCGGGGAGCTGTTTTTT.

The rearrangement uses TRBV2 and TRBJ2-7; the D gene could be TRBD1 or TRBD2 (5 bases each). CDR1 and CDR2 (germline): SNHLY, FYNNEI. V was shortened by 8 bases and J by 4 bases, with 15 bases between the two germline ends. This CDR3 is built from 13 residues. The CDR3 reads CASPPGDDYEQYF. CDR3 bases: TGTGCCAGCCCCCCCGGGGACGATTACGAGCAGTACTTC.

The V call is TRBV3-1 (or the pseudogene TRBV3-2), the J call TRBJ2-6; maybe TRBD2 (5 bases). Deletions cut 0 bases from V and 0 bases from J, with 21 bases between. The CDR3 runs to 21 residues. The germline CDR1 and CDR2 sequences are LGHDT and YNNKEL (reference sequence). The CDR3 nucleotides are TGTGCCAGCAGCCAAGATGGTAATCTTGGGGTCCGGGACTCTGGGGCCAACGTCCTGACTTTC. This codes for CASSQDGNLGVRDSGANVLTF.

This clone has a handful of counts. This chain connects TRBV6-1 to TRBJ2-5, with 9 positions matching TRBD1. With 1 base clipped from V and 6 bases from J, the junction kept 6 bases outside the gene matches. Germline V gene lookup returns CDR1 MNHNS and CDR2 SASEGT. The CDR3 is 15 amino acids. CDR3: CASSEVGTGLQTQYF. The CDR3 DNA is TGTGCCAGCAGTGAAGTAGGGACAGGGCTGCAGACCCAGTACTTC.

The gene calls are TRBV15 and TRBJ1-4; 7 nucleotides line up with TRBD1. Per germline, CDR1 LNHNV and CDR2 YYDKDF (reference sequence). V trimming: 3 bases; J trimming: 4 bases; junction bases outside the gene matches: 5. The length of the CDR3 is 15 residues. CDR3 loop: CATSSRQGSNEKLFF. CDR3 sequence (DNA): TGTGCCACCAGCAGCCGACAGGGCAGTAATGAAAAACTGTTTTTT. Together with reference TRBV15 and TRBJ1-4, the CDR3 gives the full variable domain: DAMVIQNPRYQVTQFGKPVTLSCSQTLNHNVMYWYQQKSSQAPKLLFHYYDKDFNNEADTPDNFQSRRPNTSFCFLDIRSPGLGDTAMYLCATSSRQGSNEKLFFGSGTQLSVL.

This chain uses TRBV6-5 with TRBJ2-2; 9 bases match TRBD1. The CDR3 consists of 15 residues. Germline values: CDR1 MNHEY, CDR2 SVGAGI. J was trimmed by 4 bases and V by 4 bases; bases with no gene match: 4. The CDR3 DNA reads TGTGCCAGCAGTTTACAGGGGGCGGCCACCGGGGAGCTGTTTTTT. This codes for CASSLQGAATGELFF.

The V and J genes are TRBV7-7 and TRBJ2-3; TRBD1 matches 7 bases. J was trimmed by 0 bases and V by 5 bases; bases with no gene match: 2. Per the germline V gene, CDR1 is SSHAT and CDR2 is FNYEAQ (reference sequence). CDR3 length: 14 residues. The chain's CDR3 is CASSRDRSTDTQYF. As DNA, the CDR3 is TGTGCCAGCAGCCGGGACAGAAGCACAGATACGCAGTATTTT.

V usage is TRBV6-1 and J usage is TRBJ2-7, with 12 bases identical to TRBD2. Looked up from germline, CDR1 is MNHNS and CDR2 is SASEGT. Losses at the gene ends were 1 base for V and 3 bases for J; bases not matched to a gene: 1. The CDR3 has 15 residues. The chain's CDR3 is CASSEELAGGYEQYF. Written as DNA, the CDR3 is TGTGCCAGCAGTGAAGAACTAGCGGGGGGCTACGAGCAGTACTTC.

The chain uses TRBV12-3 or TRBV12-4 and TRBJ2-3; no reliable D call. The ends were cut back, 1 base at V and 5 bases at J, with 1 base in the middle. CDR3 size: 11 residues. CDR3 region: CASSLEDTQYF. In DNA form, the CDR3 reads TGTGCCAGCAGTTTAGAAGATACGCAGTATTTT.

This clone was counted between two and nine times. The chain uses TRBV24-1 and TRBJ2-1; no clear D. CDR1 is KGHDR, CDR2 SFDVKD, per germline. This CDR3 has 17 residues. The ends were cut back, 5 bases at V and 12 bases at J, with 28 bases in the middle. The CDR3 DNA reads as TGTGCCACCAGTGTTTCCCCCTATCGTTTCCCCTCCGAAGGGCAGTTCTTC. Its translation: CATSVSPYRFPSEGQFF.

J is TRBJ2-1 and V is TRBV6-5; no clear D gene. The V gene lost 4 bases and the J gene lost 7 bases, with 11 bases spanning the gap. This CDR3 contains 13 residues. Germline V CDR1 and CDR2: MNHEY, SVGAGI. CDR3 protein: CASSSPVINEQFF. CDR3 sequence (DNA): TGTGCCAGCAGTTCTCCGGTTATTAATGAGCAGTTCTTC.

The genes are TRBV7-9 and TRBJ1-2; 8 nucleotides match TRBD1. CDR3 length: 17 residues. Trimming removed 4 bases from V and 0 bases from J; junction bases left unmatched: 10. Germline CDR1 is SEHNR and CDR2 is FQNEAQ (reference sequence). The CDR3 region has the DNA TGTGCCAGCAGCTCAATTCCGGGACAGGTCTCTAACTATGGCTACACCTTC. This encodes CASSSIPGQVSNYGYTF.

This clone is a singleton in its sample. J is TRBJ2-5 and V is TRBV6-5; 8 bases fit TRBD1. This CDR3 has 15 amino acids. Germline CDR1 and CDR2: MNHEY and SVGAGI. The junction had 6 bases not matched to a gene; V was cut back by 4 bases and J by 2 bases. The CDR3 sequence is CASSLTTGVQETQYF. The CDR3 nucleotides are TGTGCCAGCAGTTTGACGACAGGGGTGCAAGAGACCCAGTACTTC.

V usage is TRBV7-2 and J usage is TRBJ1-6, with no clear D. Germline CDR1 and CDR2: SGHTA and FQGNSA. The length of the CDR3 is 13 residues. Deletions cut 1 base from V and 11 bases from J, with 9 bases between. CDR3 in amino acids: CASSLGQVAPLHF. The CDR3 DNA reads as TGTGCCAGCAGCTTAGGCCAGGTGGCACCCCTCCACTTT.